One sample yielded the 14 T cell receptor beta chains listed below, sequenced in a study of T cell repertoires in cytomegalovirus infection. TCRdb recomputed calls from the reads with MiXCR, one row per CDR3 protein. This sample has over 150,000 distinct CDR3 sequences; approximately 19% occur once, and the top ten carry around 3.1%. The sample taken for sequencing was PBMCs. The receptors shown here come from a human donor in good health (CMV status not recorded). Some clones in this sample may be carry-over from other donors' samples.

V and J are TRBV5-1 and TRBJ1-5; D is uncertain. The germline V and J ends were trimmed by 1 base and 5 bases, with 7 bases remaining between them. The CDR3 is 13 residues long. Germline V gene sequence: CDR1 SGHRS, CDR2 YFSETQ. CDR3 in DNA: TGCGCCAGCAGCTTGTTTGCGGATCAGCCCCAGCATTTT. Protein product: CASSLFADQPQHF.

This clonotype has ten or more counts. The J gene is TRBJ1-2, the V gene TRBV12-3 or TRBV12-4, with 8 bases identical to TRBD1. The CDR3 runs to 14 residues. V gave up 6 bases and J gave up 2 bases; unmatched junction bases: 5. The CDR3 sequence: CASRRTGTNYGYTF. The DNA for the CDR3 is TGTGCCAGCAGGAGGACAGGGACGAACTATGGCTACACCTTC.

CDR3 region: CASSSGLIGQGLNNYGYTF. The CDR3 DNA reads TGTGCCAGCAGCTCTGGACTGATTGGGCAGGGCCTAAATAACTATGGCTACACCTTC. The chain is built from TRBV11-2 and TRBJ1-2; a possible D gene is TRBD1 (5 bases). Germline V gives CDR1 SGHAT, CDR2 FQNNGV. The CDR3 is 19 amino acids. V dropped 4 bases and J dropped 1 base, with 25 bases sitting between them.

This clonotype has more than one count but fewer than ten. V and J are TRBV4-1 and TRBJ1-2; D is undetermined. Germline CDR1 is MGHRA and CDR2 is YSYEKL. The CDR3 loop spans 13 amino acids. V lost 1 base to trimming and J lost 2 bases, with 5 bases between them. In DNA form, the CDR3 reads TGCGCCAGCAGCCAAGCACGCAACTATGGCTACACCTTC. It is translated as CASSQARNYGYTF.

This clonotype was seen more than once but under ten times. This CDR3 reads CASSGRASQGADTQYF. DNA for the CDR3: TGTGCCAGCAGCGGTAGGGCCTCCCAAGGCGCAGATACGCAGTATTTT. The V gene is TRBV9, the J gene TRBJ2-3; no definite D call. Germline loops: CDR1 SGDLS, CDR2 YYNGEE. The CDR3 is 16 amino acids. V lost 3 bases and J lost 4, with 18 bases in between. Filled out from reference TRBV9 and TRBJ2-3, the complete variable domain reads DSGVTQTPKHLITATGQRVTLRCSPRSGDLSVYWYQQSLDQGLQFLIQYYNGEERAKGNILERFSAQQFPDLHSELNLSSLELGDSALYFCASSGRASQGADTQYFGPGTRLTVL.

This clonotype was recorded at least ten times. This chain joins TRBV7-8 and TRBJ2-7; D may be TRBD1 (6 bases). Germline CDR1 SGHVS, CDR2 FQNEAQ. Trimming stripped 0 bases from V and 1 base from J, with 13 bases between. The CDR3 is 16 amino acids. CDR3 protein: CASSLAPQGTSYEQYF. CDR3 sequence (DNA): TGTGCCAGCAGCTTAGCCCCACAGGGCACGTCCTACGAGCAGTACTTC.

The chain carries TRBV7-3 and TRBJ2-1, with D possibly called TRBD1 or TRBD2 (5 bases each). CDR3 length: 17 residues. Germline lookup yields CDR1 SGHTA and CDR2 FQGTGA. V was pared by 5 bases and J by 2 bases, with 19 bases between. The DNA for the CDR3 is TGTGCCAGCAGCCTAGCCTCCGGCACAGGAGCCTACAATGAGCAGTTCTTC. This encodes CASSLASGTGAYNEQFF.

The V call is TRBV28, the J call TRBJ1-5; TRBD1 aligns across 10 bases. Germline values: CDR1 MDHEN, CDR2 SYDVKM. With 6 bases clipped from V and 7 bases from J, the junction kept 6 bases outside the gene matches. This CDR3 comprises 14 residues. CDR3 region: CASSPGTGDQPQHF. The DNA for the CDR3 is TGTGCCAGCAGCCCCGGGACAGGGGACCAGCCCCAGCATTTT.

V and J are TRBV29-1 and TRBJ2-7, with D tentatively TRBD1 (6 bases). The V end lost 3 bases, the J end lost 8 bases, and 17 bases lay between the germline ends. CDR1 and CDR2 (germline): SQVTM, ANQGSEA. The CDR3 is 13 amino acids. The CDR3 DNA reads as TGCAGCGTTGAGGCACAGGGAGCCGGGAAGCAGTACTTC. Encoded protein: CSVEAQGAGKQYF.

The sample holds many counts of this clonotype. CDR3 in amino acids: CASSLPYGGSYNEQFF. In nucleotides, the CDR3 is TGCGCCAGCAGCTTGCCTTACGGTGGGTCCTACAATGAGCAGTTCTTC. The chain joins TRBV5-1 to TRBJ2-1; no reliable D call. Per germline, CDR1 SGHRS and CDR2 YFSETQ. Trimming took off 1 base at V and 1 base at J, with 12 bases between the two ends. This CDR3 region has 16 residues. Using reference TRBV5-1 and TRBJ2-1 for the parts outside the CDR3, the full variable domain is KAGVTQTPRYLIKTRGQQVTLSCSPISGHRSVSWYQQTPGQGLQFLFEYFSETQRNKGNFPGRFSGRQFSNSRSEMNVSTLELGDSALYLCASSLPYGGSYNEQFFGPGTRLTVL.

V usage is TRBV4-1 and J usage is TRBJ1-3, with D uncertain. V gave up 3 bases and J gave up 1 base, with 7 bases separating them. The CDR3 is 14 amino acids. CDR1 and CDR2 from the germline V gene are MGHRA and YSYEKL. This chain's CDR3 is CASSHAGSGNTIYF. DNA for the CDR3: TGCGCCAGCAGCCACGCCGGGTCTGGAAACACCATATATTTT.

This clonotype was seen more than once but under ten times. The genes are TRBV19 and TRBJ2-7, with D perhaps matching TRBD2 (5 bases). Trimming cost V 0 bases and J 4 bases, with 13 bases left between them. In germline, CDR1 is LNHDA, CDR2 SQIVND (reference sequence). The CDR3 contains 15 residues. The CDR3 sequence: CASSIDVGRVYEQYF. CDR3 coding DNA: TGTGCCAGTAGTATAGATGTGGGGAGAGTATACGAGCAGTACTTC.

The chain joins TRBV2 to TRBJ2-3, with 8 positions matching TRBD1. Germline CDR1 is SNHLY and CDR2 is FYNNEI. With V trimmed by 2 bases and J by 3 bases, 10 bases remained unmatched. The CDR3 spans 17 residues. CDR3 bases: TGTGCCAGCAGTGAACCCATGCAGGGGGCGTCGACAGATACGCAGTATTTT. Its translation is CASSEPMQGASTDTQYF.

This clonotype was seen many times. This chain uses TRBV7-2 with TRBJ2-1; 7 nucleotides line up with TRBD2. Germline V gene data show CDR1 as SGHTA and CDR2 as FQGNSA. The trim removed 1 base at V and 8 bases at J, leaving 8 bases unmatched. CDR3 length equals 15 residues. This CDR3 is CASSLVGGGKDEQFF. In nucleotides, the CDR3 is TGTGCCAGCAGCTTAGTGGGCGGGGGTAAGGATGAGCAGTTCTTC.